What follows are 29 T cell receptor beta chains derived from one specimen sequenced in a study of identical twins. One entry per CDR3 protein, called by TCRdb with MiXCR from the 5' RACE reads. The sample includes some 790,000 distinct CDR3 sequences, 15% to 20% of them seen just once. The sample also formed part of further work on T cells expressing NK-cell markers.

The sample comprised PBMCs. The source is a woman in her late teens or twenties in good health.

This sequence joins TRBV5-6 and TRBJ2-1, with TRBD2 matching over 11 bases. The CDR3 has 16 amino acids. The trim removed 2 bases at V and 5 bases at J, leaving 6 bases unmatched. Germline CDR1 reads SGHDT; CDR2 reads YYEEEE. Written as DNA, the CDR3 is TGTGCCAGCAGCTTTGACGTACTAGCGGGAGACAATGAGCAGTTCTTC. Amino acid sequence: CASSFDVLAGDNEQFF. The whole variable domain, remainder taken from reference TRBV5-6 and TRBJ2-1, is DAGVTQSPTHLIKTRGQQVTLRCSPKSGHDTVSWYQQALGQGPQFIFQYYEEEERQRGNFPDRFSGHQFPNYSSELNVNALLLGDSALYLCASSFDVLAGDNEQFFGPGTRLTVL.

The rearrangement joins TRBV11-2 to TRBJ2-7; D may correspond to TRBD1 or TRBD2 (5 bases each). The CDR3 has 14 residues. Germline V lookup: CDR1 SGHAT, CDR2 FQNNGV. V lost 1 base, J lost 6 bases, and 13 bases lay in between. The CDR3, as DNA: TGTGCCAGCAGCTTAGGTGTAGCAGGGACCGAGCAGTACTTC. It encodes CASSLGVAGTEQYF.

The V gene is TRBV5-5, the J gene TRBJ2-7, with TRBD1 identical over 8 bases. The CDR3 totals 14 residues. CDR1 and CDR2 (germline): SGHKS, YYEKEE (reference sequence). With V trimmed by 5 bases and J by 3 bases, 7 bases remained unmatched. The CDR3 DNA follows: TGTGCCAGCAGTTGGGACAGGAGTTACTACGAGCAGTACTTC. Amino acids: CASSWDRSYYEQYF.

V and J are TRBV5-1 and TRBJ1-4; D is unresolved. The CDR3 sequence is 15 residues long. Germline-derived CDR1 and CDR2 are SGHRS and YFSETQ. The V end was cut by 2 bases, the J end by 3 bases, with 11 bases between. In nucleotides, the CDR3 is TGCGCCAGCAGCTTCCAGAAGTCTCCTAATGAAAAACTGTTTTTT. Amino acid sequence: CASSFQKSPNEKLFF.

This CDR3 reads CASRLTGVYQPQHF. CDR3 DNA sequence: TGTGCCAGTAGATTGACAGGGGTGTATCAGCCCCAGCATTTT. The rearrangement links TRBV19 to TRBJ1-5; 8 positions agree with TRBD1. CDR1 and CDR2 from the germline V gene are LNHDA and SQIVND (reference sequence). There are 14 residues in the CDR3. The J segment lost 5 bases and the V segment lost 6 bases, leaving 6 bases of the junction unmatched.

There are a few counts of this clonotype. The chain couples TRBV6-2 or TRBV6-3 to TRBJ2-1, with 13 nucleotides matching TRBD2. The junction had 4 bases not matched to a gene; V was cut back by 6 bases and J by 5 bases. The CDR3 loop spans 15 amino acids. Germline V gene lookup returns CDR1 MNHEY and CDR2 SVGEGT. CDR3 bases: TGTGCCAGCAGGACTAGCGGGAGGTGGAACAATGAGCAGTTCTTC. As protein: CASRTSGRWNNEQFF.

In this sample, this clonotype turned up a few times. The J gene is TRBJ2-5, the V gene TRBV20-1, with TRBD2 matching over 12 bases. Trimming cost V 1 base and J 0 bases; bases outside gene matches: 18. Germline lookup yields CDR1 DFQATT and CDR2 SNEGSKA (reference sequence). This CDR3 contains 21 residues. DNA of the CDR3: TGCAGTGCTAGAGGAAGATGGCTGGGTCTAGCGGGGGGGCTAGACCAAGAGACCCAGTACTTC. It is translated as CSARGRWLGLAGGLDQETQYF.

The sample holds a few counts of this clonotype. This chain joins TRBV20-1 and TRBJ2-5; D is uncertain. Germline lookup yields CDR1 DFQATT and CDR2 SNEGSKA (reference sequence). V was pared by 1 base and J by 5 bases, with 17 bases between. There are 15 residues in the CDR3. CDR3 coding DNA: TGCAGTGCTAGAGCCTTGCAAGGCCCCGGGGAGACCCAGTACTTC. Amino acid sequence: CSARALQGPGETQYF.

V is TRBV4-3 and J is TRBJ2-1, with TRBD2 matching 8 bases. The CDR3 sequence is 15 residues long. Trimming removed 0 bases from V and 9 bases from J; junction bases left unmatched: 7. Germline V gives CDR1 LGHNA, CDR2 YSLEER. CDR3 DNA sequence: TGCGCCAGCAGCCAAGATCTGGGACTAGGGCTTGAGCAGTTCTTC. As protein: CASSQDLGLGLEQFF.

The V gene is TRBV5-6, the J gene TRBJ2-1, with 9 bases that match TRBD2. V trimming: 4 bases; J trimming: 1 base; junction bases outside the gene matches: 6. From germline, CDR1 is SGHDT and CDR2 YYEEEE. This CDR3 contains 16 residues. In DNA form, the CDR3 reads TGTGCCAGCAGCCGCGTGACTAGCGGATCCTACAATGAGCAGTTCTTC. It yields the protein CASSRVTSGSYNEQFF.

The rearrangement uses TRBV29-1 and TRBJ2-1, with 8 bases matching TRBD1. V dropped 7 bases and J dropped 3; count of bases not matched to a gene: 2. This CDR3 region has 12 residues. Per germline, CDR1 SQVTM and CDR2 ANQGSEA. This CDR3 reads CSGDRSYNEQFF. In DNA form, the CDR3 reads TGCAGCGGGGACAGGAGCTACAATGAGCAGTTCTTC.

For the CDR3, the DNA is TGTGCCAGCAGTTTAAAGGGGGGGAACACTGAAGCTTTCTTT. It codes for CASSLKGGNTEAFF. The V and J genes are TRBV12-3 or TRBV12-4 and TRBJ1-1, with a possible D match to TRBD1 (6 bases). This CDR3 region has 14 residues. V was pared by 2 bases and J by 1 base, with 8 bases between.

The V gene is TRBV6-2 or TRBV6-3, the J gene TRBJ2-7; tentative D call: TRBD1 (5 bases). The V gene lost 2 bases and the J gene lost 2 bases, with 10 bases spanning the gap. CDR1 and CDR2 from the germline V gene are MNHEY and SVGEGT. This CDR3 region has 14 residues. CDR3 bases: TGTGCCAGCAGTTACCCCGCAGGGACCTACGAGCAGTACTTC. It translates to CASSYPAGTYEQYF.

This clonotype was picked up a small number of times. The genes are TRBV12-3 or TRBV12-4 and TRBJ2-2, with 10 bases aligning to TRBD2. The CDR3 consists of 17 residues. The V and J ends lost 5 bases and 4 bases, in that order; junction bases with no gene match: 10. The CDR3 region is CASSGRVLAGSTGELFF. The CDR3 DNA is TGTGCCAGCAGTGGGCGGGTACTAGCGGGGTCCACCGGGGAGCTGTTTTTT.

This clonotype has a handful of counts. The chain links TRBV7-8 to TRBJ2-2; D possibly corresponds to TRBD1 (6 bases). This CDR3 spans 15 amino acids. The V and J ends lost 1 base and 3 bases respectively, with 9 bases between them. In germline, CDR1 is SGHVS, CDR2 FQNEAQ. In DNA, the CDR3 is TGTGCCAGCAGCTTAGTACAGGGATACACCGGGGAGCTGTTTTTT. This encodes CASSLVQGYTGELFF.

The V call is TRBV3-1, the J call TRBJ1-1, with D perhaps TRBD1 (5 bases). V lost 1 base to trimming and J lost 4 bases, with 10 bases between them. This CDR3 comprises 14 residues. Germline values: CDR1 LGHDT, CDR2 YNNKEL (reference sequence). The CDR3 reads CASSQGWGGTEAFF. The CDR3 bases are TGTGCCAGCAGCCAAGGGTGGGGGGGCACTGAAGCTTTCTTT. The whole variable domain, filled in from reference TRBV3-1 and TRBJ1-1, reads DTAVSQTPKYLVTQMGNDKSIKCEQNLGHDTMYWYKQDSKKFLKIMFSYNNKELIINETVPNRFSPKSPDKAHLNLHINSLELGDSAVYFCASSQGWGGTEAFFGQGTRLTVV.

This clonotype came up a few times. This chain joins TRBV10-3 and TRBJ1-6; 8 nucleotides align to TRBD1. The CDR3 has 15 residues. The J segment lost 2 bases and the V segment lost 5 bases, leaving 2 bases of the junction unmatched. CDR1 is ENHRY, CDR2 SYGVKD, per germline. DNA for the CDR3: TGTGCCATCAGTCCGGACAGGGCCTATAATTCACCCCTCCACTTT. This sequence encodes CAISPDRAYNSPLHF.

This clonotype was found a few times. This sequence joins TRBV9 and TRBJ2-3; 7 positions agree with TRBD2. Losses at the gene ends were 4 bases for V and 0 bases for J; bases not matched to a gene: 8. Germline lookup yields CDR1 SGDLS and CDR2 YYNGEE. This CDR3 contains 16 residues. The CDR3 coding sequence is TGTGCCAGCAGCCCGAGGGCGGGAGCTAGCACAGATACGCAGTATTTT. Translating it yields CASSPRAGASTDTQYF.

The V gene is TRBV15, the J gene TRBJ1-6, with no clear D. Looked up from germline, CDR1 is LNHNV and CDR2 is YYDKDF (reference sequence). Trimming stripped 3 bases from V and 6 bases from J, with 15 bases between. The CDR3 spans 16 residues. In nucleotides, the CDR3 is TGTGCCACCAGCAGTAGGCAGCCCGAGGGTAATTCACCCCTCCACTTT. Amino acid sequence: CATSSRQPEGNSPLHF.

J is TRBJ1-5 and V is TRBV20-1; 7 bases align to TRBD1. This CDR3 has 14 residues. V was clipped by 5 bases and J by 3 bases; unmatched bases: 7. The V gene's germline CDR1 is DFQATT and CDR2 SNEGSKA (reference sequence). The CDR3 bases are TGCAGTGCTTGGGACAGTAACTACAATCAGCCCCAGCATTTT. It yields the protein CSAWDSNYNQPQHF.

This clonotype was seen a few times. The rearrangement joins TRBV6-6 to TRBJ2-5; D is unclear. V gave up 2 bases and J gave up 5 bases, with 9 bases separating them. Germline CDR1 is MNHNY and CDR2 is SVGAGI (reference sequence). The CDR3 length is 13 residues. The CDR3: CASSYRLLETQYF. The CDR3 bases are TGTGCCAGCAGTTACCGGCTTCTTGAGACCCAGTACTTC.

The table lists this clonotype with a few counts. The V call is TRBV20-1, the J call TRBJ2-3; D gene uncertain. The CDR3 spans 13 residues. V was cut by 1 base and J by 0 bases, with 5 bases left in between. CDR1 is DFQATT, CDR2 SNEGSKA, per germline (reference sequence). This chain's CDR3 is CSARGFSTDTQYF. The CDR3, as DNA: TGCAGTGCTAGAGGGTTCAGCACAGATACGCAGTATTTT.

This sequence joins TRBV6-5 and TRBJ2-7, with 13 nucleotides matching TRBD2. Germline V gene sequence: CDR1 MNHEY, CDR2 SVGAGI. V lost 3 bases, J lost 4 bases, and 12 bases stayed unmatched. This CDR3 is built from 18 residues. CDR3 nucleotide sequence: TGTGCCAGCAGTTATTCCGGGACTAGCGGGAACATTGTTTACGAGCAGTACTTC. Translated, it gives CASSYSGTSGNIVYEQYF.

The chain employs TRBV12-3 or TRBV12-4 and TRBJ2-6; no reliable D call. The CDR3 length is 14 residues. The V end was cut by 7 bases, the J end by 0 bases, with 7 bases between. In nucleotides, the CDR3 is TGTGCCAGCACTTTTAGCTCTGGGGCCAACGTCCTGACTTTC. Its protein is CASTFSSGANVLTF.

This clonotype showed up just a few times. The chain couples TRBV12-3 or TRBV12-4 to TRBJ2-7; 12 bases fit TRBD2. The V gene end was trimmed by 5 bases and the J gene end by 4 bases; junction bases not matched to a gene: 6. CDR3 length: 15 residues. The CDR3 reads CASSLPGLAGYEQYF. The CDR3 coding sequence is TGTGCCAGCAGTCTACCGGGACTAGCGGGTTACGAGCAGTACTTC.

The V gene is TRBV7-2, the J gene TRBJ2-7; D remains ambiguous. The CDR3 runs to 11 residues. V lost 3 bases, J lost 9 bases, and 9 bases lay in between. CDR1 and CDR2 (germline): SGHTA, FQGNSA. CDR3 nucleotide sequence: TGTGCCAGCAGCTTCCAGGTCGTGCAGTACTTC. It encodes CASSFQVVQYF.

This clonotype was picked up a small number of times. This chain joins TRBV7-6 and TRBJ2-7; D gene unclear. CDR3 length equals 16 residues. Germline V gene data show CDR1 as SGHVS and CDR2 as FNYEAQ. The V and J ends lost 0 bases and 7 bases respectively, with 19 bases between them. CDR3 protein: CASSLALAGGREEQYF. CDR3 DNA sequence: TGTGCCAGCAGCTTAGCGCTGGCAGGTGGAAGAGAGGAGCAGTACTTC.

The chain links TRBV28 to TRBJ2-4; weak D call: TRBD1 (7 bases). Germline V gives CDR1 MDHEN, CDR2 SYDVKM. The CDR3 totals 14 residues. Deletions cut 3 bases from V and 6 bases from J, with 12 bases between. The CDR3 DNA is TGTGCCAGCAGTTTGCAGGGGGGTAGAAACATTCAGTACTTC. It is translated as CASSLQGGRNIQYF.

This clonotype was recorded a few times. V usage is TRBV12-3 or TRBV12-4 and J usage is TRBJ2-7, with D uncertain. Trimming stripped 6 bases from V and 2 bases from J, with 11 bases between. The length of the CDR3 is 13 residues. CDR3 coding DNA: TGTGCCAGCAGCGCCCACGGCACCTACGAGCAGTACTTC. Residues: CASSAHGTYEQYF.